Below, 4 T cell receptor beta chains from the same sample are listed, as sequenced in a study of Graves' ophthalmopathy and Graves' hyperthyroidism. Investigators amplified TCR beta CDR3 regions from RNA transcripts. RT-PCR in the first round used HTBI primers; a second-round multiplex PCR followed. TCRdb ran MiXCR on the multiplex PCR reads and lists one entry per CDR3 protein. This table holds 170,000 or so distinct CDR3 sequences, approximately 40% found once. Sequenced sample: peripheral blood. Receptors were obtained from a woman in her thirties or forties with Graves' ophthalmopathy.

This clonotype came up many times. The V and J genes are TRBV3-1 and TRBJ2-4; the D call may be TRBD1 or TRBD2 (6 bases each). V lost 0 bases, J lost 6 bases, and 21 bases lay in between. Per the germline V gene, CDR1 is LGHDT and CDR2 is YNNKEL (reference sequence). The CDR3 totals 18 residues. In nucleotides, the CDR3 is TGTGCCAGCAGCCAAGATTTGCGTGGGGGGCCCACCTTAAACATTCAGTACTTC. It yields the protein CASSQDLRGGPTLNIQYF.

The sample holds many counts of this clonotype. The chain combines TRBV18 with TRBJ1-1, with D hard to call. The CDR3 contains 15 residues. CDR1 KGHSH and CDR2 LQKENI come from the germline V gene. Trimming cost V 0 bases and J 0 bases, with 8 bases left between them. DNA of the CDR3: TGTGCCAGCTCACCACCCCAGCCTATGAACACTGAAGCTTTCTTT. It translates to CASSPPQPMNTEAFF.

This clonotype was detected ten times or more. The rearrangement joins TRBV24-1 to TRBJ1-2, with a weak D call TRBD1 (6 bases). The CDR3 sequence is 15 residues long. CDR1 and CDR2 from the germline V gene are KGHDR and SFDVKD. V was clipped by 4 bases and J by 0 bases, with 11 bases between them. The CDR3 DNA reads TGTGCCACCAGTGACCCACAGGGTTCTAACTATGGCTACACCTTC. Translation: CATSDPQGSNYGYTF.

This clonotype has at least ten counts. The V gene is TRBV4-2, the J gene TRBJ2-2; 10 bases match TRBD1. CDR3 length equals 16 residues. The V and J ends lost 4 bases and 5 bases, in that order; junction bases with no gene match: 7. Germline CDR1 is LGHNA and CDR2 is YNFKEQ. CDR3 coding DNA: TGTGCCAGCAGCCGACCAGACAGGGGGCCGACCGGGGAGCTGTTTTTT. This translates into CASSRPDRGPTGELFF.